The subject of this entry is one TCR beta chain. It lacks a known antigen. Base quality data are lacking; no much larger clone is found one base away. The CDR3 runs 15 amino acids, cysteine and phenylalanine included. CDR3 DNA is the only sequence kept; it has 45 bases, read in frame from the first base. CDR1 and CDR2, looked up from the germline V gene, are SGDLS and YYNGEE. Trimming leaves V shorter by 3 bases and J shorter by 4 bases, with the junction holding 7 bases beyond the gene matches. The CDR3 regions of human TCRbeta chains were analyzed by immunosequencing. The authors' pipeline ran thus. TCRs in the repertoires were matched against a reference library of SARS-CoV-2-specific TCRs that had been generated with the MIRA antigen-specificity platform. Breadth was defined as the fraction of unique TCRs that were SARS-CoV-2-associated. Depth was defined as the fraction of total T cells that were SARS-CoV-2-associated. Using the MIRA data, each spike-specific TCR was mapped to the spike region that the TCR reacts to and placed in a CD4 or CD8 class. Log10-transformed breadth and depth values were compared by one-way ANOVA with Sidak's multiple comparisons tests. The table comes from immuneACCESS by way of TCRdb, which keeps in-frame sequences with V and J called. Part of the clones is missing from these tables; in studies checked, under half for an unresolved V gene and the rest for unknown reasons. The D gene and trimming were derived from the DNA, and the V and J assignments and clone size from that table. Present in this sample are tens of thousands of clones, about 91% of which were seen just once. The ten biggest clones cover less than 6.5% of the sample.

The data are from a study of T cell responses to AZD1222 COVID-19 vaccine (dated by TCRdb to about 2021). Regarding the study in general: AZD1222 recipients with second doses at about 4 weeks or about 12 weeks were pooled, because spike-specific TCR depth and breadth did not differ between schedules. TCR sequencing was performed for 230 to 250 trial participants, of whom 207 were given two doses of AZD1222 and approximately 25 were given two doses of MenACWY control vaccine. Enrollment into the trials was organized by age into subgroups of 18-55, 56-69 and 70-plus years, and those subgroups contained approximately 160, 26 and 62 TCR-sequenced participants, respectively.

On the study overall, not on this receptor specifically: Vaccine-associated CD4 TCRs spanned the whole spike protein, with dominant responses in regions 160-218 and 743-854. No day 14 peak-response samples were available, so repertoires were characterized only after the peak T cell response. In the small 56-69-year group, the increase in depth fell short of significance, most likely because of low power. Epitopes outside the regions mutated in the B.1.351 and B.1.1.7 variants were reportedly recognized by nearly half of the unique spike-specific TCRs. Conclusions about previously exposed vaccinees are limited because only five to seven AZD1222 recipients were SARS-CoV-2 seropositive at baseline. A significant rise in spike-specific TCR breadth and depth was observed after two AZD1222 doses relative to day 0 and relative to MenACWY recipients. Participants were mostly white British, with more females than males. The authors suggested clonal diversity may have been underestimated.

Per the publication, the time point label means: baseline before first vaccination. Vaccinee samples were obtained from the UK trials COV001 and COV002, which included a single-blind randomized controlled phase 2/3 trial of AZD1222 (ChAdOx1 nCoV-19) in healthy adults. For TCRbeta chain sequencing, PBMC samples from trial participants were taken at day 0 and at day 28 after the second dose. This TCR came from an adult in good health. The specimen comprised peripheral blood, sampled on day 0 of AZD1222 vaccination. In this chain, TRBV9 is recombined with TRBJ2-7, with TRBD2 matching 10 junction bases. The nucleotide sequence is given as TGTGCCAGCAGCGCAGCTAGCGGGAGACGTTACGAGCAGTACTTC. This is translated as CASSAASGRRYEQYF.